This T cell receptor beta chain was observed in a study of regulatory T cells in long-lasting Graves disease. Described time point: persistent/refractory GD, antithyroid drugs over 5 years with positive TRAb. TCR sequences were obtained from RNA taken from PBMCs. V was clipped by 2 bases and J by 6 bases, with 8 bases between them. The germline V gene encodes CDR1 SGHTA and CDR2 FQGNSA. The CDR3 spans 13 residues. CDR3 regions were amplified by Arm-PCR using iRepertoire HTBI primers to build TCR beta libraries. TCRdb reanalysed the multiplex PCR reads using MiXCR and keeps one entry per CDR3 protein. The sample lists around 510,000 distinct CDR3 sequences, roughly 20% occurring once.

Sequencing used peripheral blood mononuclear cells (PBMCs), obtained when the disease was refractory, from a patient treated with antithyroid drugs. The sequence was collected from a female donor with Graves disease. The V and J genes are TRBV7-2 and TRBJ1-5, with D possibly being TRBD1 (5 bases). The CDR3 spells CASSLQGTQPQHF. In nucleotides, the CDR3 is TGTGCCAGCAGCTTACAGGGAACTCAGCCCCAGCATTTT.